Listed below are T cell receptor beta chains from one sample, sequenced in a study of shared clonotypes between healthy human individuals. Profiling relied on immunoSEQ multiplex PCR, and the TCRdb table lists in-frame clones only, not all of them. The sample consists of about 1.5 million clones, roughly 98% of them appearing once. The sequencing input was naive CD4+ T cells sorted from blood. These receptor sequences come from a man aged 25-45 years in good health. Each CDR3 is given with its conserved first and last residue. The D gene is left open where the match is weak. Expanded clones are given a class, and other clones once, few, many or no size at all.

D gene: .
J gene: TRBJ1-4
clone size: .
V gene: TRBV28
CDR3 DNA: TGTGCCAGCAGTTCAGGGGTAGGGGAAAAACTGTTTTTT
CDR3 protein: CASSSGVGEKLFF

D gene: .
J gene: TRBJ2-1
clone size: .
V gene: TRBV20-1
CDR3 DNA: TGCAGTGCGCTTAGCTATGATGAGCAGTTCTTC
CDR3 protein: CSALSYDEQFF

D gene: TRBD1
J gene: TRBJ2-7
clone size: .
V gene: TRBV30
CDR3 DNA: TGTGCCTGGAACTCAGGGGGCAAGTACGAGCAGTACTTC
CDR3 protein: CAWNSGGKYEQYF

D gene: TRBD2
J gene: TRBJ2-5
clone size: .
V gene: TRBV9
CDR3 DNA: TGTGCCAGCAGCGTAGCGGGAGGGGGAGAGACCCAGTACTTC
CDR3 protein: CASSVAGGGETQYF

D gene: TRBD2
J gene: TRBJ2-7
clone size: once
V gene: TRBV7-9
CDR3 DNA: TGTGCCAGCAGCTCAGAGGGGGGGACTAGCGGGAGAACGTACGAGCAGTACTTC
CDR3 protein: CASSSEGGTSGRTYEQYF

D gene: TRBD1
J gene: TRBJ1-1
clone size: .
V gene: TRBV2
CDR3 DNA: TGTGCCAGCGGTGACAGGGGCCTTGAAGCTTTCTTT
CDR3 protein: CASGDRGLEAFF

D gene: TRBD1
J gene: TRBJ1-5
clone size: .
V gene: TRBV29-1
CDR3 DNA: TGCAGCGTAGGACAGGGTAGCAATCAGCCCCAGCATTTT
CDR3 protein: CSVGQGSNQPQHF

D gene: .
J gene: TRBJ1-1
clone size: once
V gene: TRBV5-4
CDR3 DNA: TGTGCCAGCAGCCCTACGCGGGGGGCAGGTACTGAAGCTTTCTTT
CDR3 protein: CASSPTRGAGTEAFF

D gene: .
J gene: TRBJ1-3
clone size: .
V gene: TRBV14
CDR3 DNA: TGTGCCAGCAGCCAAGTCGTAGGTTGGTCTGGAAACACCATATATTTT
CDR3 protein: CASSQVVGWSGNTIYF

D gene: TRBD1
J gene: TRBJ2-7
clone size: .
V gene: TRBV15
CDR3 DNA: TGTGCCACCAGCAGGGGGGGTCTGGCAGGGGGCCTCTACGAGCAGTACTTC
CDR3 protein: CATSRGGLAGGLYEQYF

D gene: TRBD1
J gene: TRBJ2-7
clone size: .
V gene: TRBV18
CDR3 DNA: TGTGCCAGCTCACTAAGACAGGGGGCGACCTACGAGCAGTACTTC
CDR3 protein: CASSLRQGATYEQYF

D gene: .
J gene: TRBJ2-7
clone size: .
V gene: TRBV27
CDR3 DNA: TGTGCCAGCTGGAGTGTCTCCTACGAGCAGTACTTC
CDR3 protein: CASWSVSYEQYF

D gene: TRBD2
J gene: TRBJ2-7
clone size: .
V gene: TRBV14
CDR3 DNA: TGTGCCAGCAGCCAAGACAGGGGACTAGCGGGGGGCTACGAGCAGTACTTC
CDR3 protein: CASSQDRGLAGGYEQYF

D gene: .
J gene: TRBJ1-5
clone size: .
V gene: TRBV28
CDR3 DNA: TGTGCCAGCAGTTCTGTTCCGCAGCCCCAGCATTTT
CDR3 protein: CASSSVPQPQHF

D gene: TRBD2
J gene: TRBJ2-1
clone size: .
V gene: TRBV7-2
CDR3 DNA: TGTGCCAGCAGCCCACTAGCGGGAGGGTACAATGAGCAGTTCTTC
CDR3 protein: CASSPLAGGYNEQFF

D gene: TRBD1
J gene: TRBJ2-7
clone size: once
V gene: TRBV19
CDR3 DNA: TGTGCCAGTAGTCGGGGGCGGACAGGGCCTCACGAGCAGTACTTC
CDR3 protein: CASSRGRTGPHEQYF

D gene: .
J gene: TRBJ2-4
clone size: .
V gene: TRBV28
CDR3 DNA: TGTGCCAGCAGTTTATCCGGGGTAGCCAAAAACATTCAGTACTTC
CDR3 protein: CASSLSGVAKNIQYF

D gene: TRBD2
J gene: TRBJ2-3
clone size: .
V gene: TRBV5-1
CDR3 DNA: TGCGCCAGCAGTCAAGGACTAGCGGGAGGATATTTGGATACGCAGTATTTT
CDR3 protein: CASSQGLAGGYLDTQYF

D gene: .
J gene: TRBJ1-5
clone size: .
V gene: TRBV4-2
CDR3 DNA: TGTGCCAGCAGCCAAGACGGGGTAGGCAATCAGCCCCAGCATTTT
CDR3 protein: CASSQDGVGNQPQHF

D gene: .
J gene: TRBJ2-6
clone size: .
V gene: TRBV10-1
CDR3 DNA: TGCGCCAGCAGTGAGTCCAGAGCGTTCCCGGCTGGGGCCAACGTCCTGACTTTC
CDR3 protein: CASSESRAFPAGANVLTF

D gene: .
J gene: TRBJ2-7
clone size: .
V gene: TRBV5-4
CDR3 DNA: TGTGCCAGCAGCCTACGCCTGGGGGGAGGCTCCTACGAGCAGTACTTC
CDR3 protein: CASSLRLGGGSYEQYF

D gene: .
J gene: TRBJ1-2
clone size: .
V gene: TRBV5-4
CDR3 DNA: TGTGCCAGCAGCCCCCCCTGGCGGAATGGCTACACCTTC
CDR3 protein: CASSPPWRNGYTF

D gene: .
J gene: TRBJ1-1
clone size: .
V gene: TRBV7-2
CDR3 DNA: TGTGCCAGCCTGCCCCCCGGGGGAACTGAAGCTTTCTTT
CDR3 protein: CASLPPGGTEAFF

D gene: TRBD1
J gene: TRBJ2-2
clone size: .
V gene: TRBV6-1
CDR3 DNA: TGTGCCAGCAGTAGACAGGGGTACTGGGAGCTGTTTTTT
CDR3 protein: CASSRQGYWELFF

D gene: .
J gene: TRBJ2-4
clone size: .
V gene: TRBV6-5
CDR3 DNA: TGTGCCAGCAGCTCCGCGGTAGCCAAAAACATTCAGTACTTC
CDR3 protein: CASSSAVAKNIQYF

D gene: .
J gene: TRBJ2-7
clone size: .
V gene: TRBV7-3
CDR3 DNA: TGTGCCAGCAGCCGCAGTGGGCTGTCGGAGCAGTACTTC
CDR3 protein: CASSRSGLSEQYF

D gene: .
J gene: TRBJ2-3
clone size: .
V gene: TRBV6-5
CDR3 DNA: TGTGCCAGCAGTTCGCCCCAGGATTACACAGATACGCAGTATTTT
CDR3 protein: CASSSPQDYTDTQYF

D gene: .
J gene: TRBJ2-1
clone size: .
V gene: TRBV20-1
CDR3 DNA: TGCAGTGGCGCTCCGCATGAGCAGTTCTTC
CDR3 protein: CSGAPHEQFF

D gene: TRBD2
J gene: TRBJ2-1
clone size: once
V gene: TRBV28
CDR3 DNA: TGTGCCAGCAGCCAGATTCTAGCGGTATCCTACAATGAGCAGTTCTTC
CDR3 protein: CASSQILAVSYNEQFF

D gene: TRBD2
J gene: TRBJ2-7
clone size: once
V gene: TRBV9
CDR3 DNA: TGTGCCAGCAGCCCGAGGACTAGCGGGAGGTGGTACGAGCAGTACTTC
CDR3 protein: CASSPRTSGRWYEQYF

D gene: TRBD1
J gene: TRBJ2-7
clone size: .
V gene: TRBV28
CDR3 DNA: TGTGCCAGCAGCCCCACAGGACAGGGTTCGACCTACGAGCAGTACTTC
CDR3 protein: CASSPTGQGSTYEQYF

D gene: .
J gene: TRBJ2-1
clone size: .
V gene: TRBV6-1
CDR3 DNA: TGTGCCAGCAGTGATAGTCCTAGGAGAGTATACAATGAGCAGTTCTTC
CDR3 protein: CASSDSPRRVYNEQFF

D gene: .
J gene: TRBJ1-4
clone size: .
V gene: TRBV29-1
CDR3 DNA: TGCAGCGCCGGGGGATGGAAGGACGCAACTAATGAAAAACTGTTTTTT
CDR3 protein: CSAGGWKDATNEKLFF

D gene: .
J gene: TRBJ2-7
clone size: .
V gene: TRBV11-2
CDR3 DNA: TGTGCCAGCAGCTTAGGCGACGAGCAGTACTTC
CDR3 protein: CASSLGDEQYF

D gene: .
J gene: TRBJ2-2
clone size: .
V gene: TRBV2
CDR3 DNA: TGTGCCACCATATTGGACTTGGGTACCGGGGAGCTGTTTTTT
CDR3 protein: CATILDLGTGELFF

D gene: TRBD2
J gene: TRBJ2-5
clone size: once
V gene: TRBV5-4
CDR3 DNA: TGTGCCAGCAGCTTGGGAGGGGCTAGCGGGATAGGGGAGACCCAGTACTTC
CDR3 protein: CASSLGGASGIGETQYF

D gene: .
J gene: TRBJ1-2
clone size: .
V gene: TRBV21-1
CDR3 DNA: TGTGCCAGCAGCAACCGACCTAACTATGGCTACACCTTC
CDR3 protein: CASSNRPNYGYTF

D gene: .
J gene: TRBJ2-1
clone size: .
V gene: TRBV10-3
CDR3 DNA: TGTGCCATCAGTGGTAGTGGGACCCCCAGACAGATCGAGCAGTTCTTC
CDR3 protein: CAISGSGTPRQIEQFF

D gene: .
J gene: TRBJ1-1
clone size: .
V gene: TRBV7-2
CDR3 DNA: TGTGCCAGCGTTGGAGGTTACCGGATGAACACTGAAGCTTTCTTT
CDR3 protein: CASVGGYRMNTEAFF

D gene: TRBD2
J gene: TRBJ2-1
clone size: .
V gene: TRBV5-1
CDR3 DNA: TGCGCCAGCAGCCCCGAGACTAGCGGGAGGGTATATGAGCAGTTCTTC
CDR3 protein: CASSPETSGRVYEQFF

D gene: .
J gene: TRBJ1-5
clone size: .
V gene: TRBV7-2
CDR3 DNA: TGTGCCAGCAGCTTAGGGGGTGAGAGGCCCCAGCATTTT
CDR3 protein: CASSLGGERPQHF

D gene: TRBD1
J gene: TRBJ2-3
clone size: .
V gene: TRBV7-9
CDR3 DNA: TGTGCCAGCAGCTTAGACGGGACAGGCACAGATACGCAGTATTTT
CDR3 protein: CASSLDGTGTDTQYF

D gene: TRBD1
J gene: TRBJ2-6
clone size: .
V gene: TRBV5-6
CDR3 DNA: TGTGCCAGCAGCCCCGACAGGGGACTTACTGGGGCCAACGTCCTGACTTTC
CDR3 protein: CASSPDRGLTGANVLTF

D gene: .
J gene: TRBJ2-3
clone size: .
V gene: TRBV5-1
CDR3 DNA: TGCGCCAGCAGCTTGGGACTACTACAAAGCGGAGATACGCAGTATTTT
CDR3 protein: CASSLGLLQSGDTQYF

D gene: TRBD2
J gene: TRBJ2-3
clone size: .
V gene: TRBV5-1
CDR3 DNA: TGCGCCAGCAGCTCGGGGACTAGCGGCCAAGATACGCAGTATTTT
CDR3 protein: CASSSGTSGQDTQYF

D gene: .
J gene: TRBJ1-2
clone size: .
V gene: TRBV28
CDR3 DNA: TGTGCCAACCGGACGGACCCTAACTATGGCTACACCTTC
CDR3 protein: CANRTDPNYGYTF

D gene: TRBD1
J gene: TRBJ2-7
clone size: .
V gene: TRBV28
CDR3 DNA: TGTGCCAGCAGTTTGTTAAGGGACAGAGCCTACTACGAGCAGTACTTC
CDR3 protein: CASSLLRDRAYYEQYF

D gene: TRBD1
J gene: TRBJ1-1
clone size: .
V gene: TRBV27
CDR3 DNA: TGTGCCAGCAGTTTACTAGACAGGGGAAGAACTGAAGCTTTCTTT
CDR3 protein: CASSLLDRGRTEAFF

D gene: TRBD1
J gene: TRBJ2-7
clone size: .
V gene: TRBV5-5
CDR3 DNA: TGTGCCAGCAGTCCTGGACAGGAAGCCTACGAGCAGTACTTC
CDR3 protein: CASSPGQEAYEQYF

D gene: TRBD1
J gene: TRBJ2-1
clone size: .
V gene: TRBV7-2
CDR3 DNA: TGTGCCAGCAGCTTCTACAGGGGGAATGAGCAGTTCTTC
CDR3 protein: CASSFYRGNEQFF